This TCR beta chain was documented in a study of T cell responses to AZD1222 COVID-19 vaccine. Study observations and caveats: Compared with day 0, the breadth and depth of the Spike-specific TCR repertoire rose significantly after two doses of AZD1222. Repertoire sampling was restricted to post-peak T cell response timepoints. Unmutated variant regions are reportedly targeted by nearly half of spike-specific TCRs.

The CDR3 consists of 12 residues. V dropped 8 bases and J dropped 3 bases, with 11 bases sitting between them. The repertoire was sequenced with immunoSEQ multiplex PCR; TCRdb's copy has only in-frame clones and lacks some. The table shows about 120,000 clones, with around 87% occurring only once. This clone was seen only a few times. Its target is unknown. Specimen: peripheral blood, collected on day 0 of AZD1222 vaccination. The rearrangement uses TRBV12-3 or TRBV12-4 and TRBJ2-7; TRBD2 is a possible D gene (5 bases). The receptor was isolated from an adult in good health. CDR3 sequence (DNA): TGTGCCAGCGGGAGTCTGGTCTACGAGCAGTACTTC. Protein: CASGSLVYEQYF.